This T cell receptor (beta chain) appears in the sequencing data of a study of regulatory T cells in long-lasting Graves disease. Background on the study: Graves' patients who were just diagnosed had used antithyroid drugs for under 3 months. Study-wide results and caveats: Persistent disease preferred TRBV28, TRBJ1-2 and TRBJ2-5; new disease, TRBV20-1 and TRBJ2-1.

There are many counts of this clonotype. Its antigen is currently unknown. Noted time point: newly diagnosed GD, antithyroid drugs for less than 3 months. PBMCs provided the RNA from which the TCR library was made. This CDR3 spans 14 amino acids. V was trimmed by 8 bases and J by 0 bases, leaving 14 bases between them. Researchers made TCR beta libraries by using iRepertoire HTBI primers and running Arm-PCR on CDR3 regions. In TCRdb, the multiplex PCR reads were re-called with MiXCR into one record per CDR3 protein. The sample carries 450,000 to 650,000 distinct CDR3 sequences, about 16% recorded once. The same data also contributed to another study, on T cells in Graves' hyperthyroidism and ophthalmopathy. As that report states: Disease duration under 2 months; hyperthyroidism patients were aged 18 to 65. First-round RT-PCR with HTBI primers amplified the TCR CDR3 region.

The TCR comes from a woman aged 40-65 years with Graves disease. The chain carries TRBV12-3 or TRBV12-4 and TRBJ2-7; D is unclear. The specimen comprised peripheral blood mononuclear cells (PBMCs), sampled at new diagnosis, from a patient treated with antithyroid drugs. The CDR3 region is CASGLTVGSYEQYF. The CDR3 region has the DNA TGTGCCAGCGGTCTTACAGTTGGCTCCTACGAGCAGTACTTC.